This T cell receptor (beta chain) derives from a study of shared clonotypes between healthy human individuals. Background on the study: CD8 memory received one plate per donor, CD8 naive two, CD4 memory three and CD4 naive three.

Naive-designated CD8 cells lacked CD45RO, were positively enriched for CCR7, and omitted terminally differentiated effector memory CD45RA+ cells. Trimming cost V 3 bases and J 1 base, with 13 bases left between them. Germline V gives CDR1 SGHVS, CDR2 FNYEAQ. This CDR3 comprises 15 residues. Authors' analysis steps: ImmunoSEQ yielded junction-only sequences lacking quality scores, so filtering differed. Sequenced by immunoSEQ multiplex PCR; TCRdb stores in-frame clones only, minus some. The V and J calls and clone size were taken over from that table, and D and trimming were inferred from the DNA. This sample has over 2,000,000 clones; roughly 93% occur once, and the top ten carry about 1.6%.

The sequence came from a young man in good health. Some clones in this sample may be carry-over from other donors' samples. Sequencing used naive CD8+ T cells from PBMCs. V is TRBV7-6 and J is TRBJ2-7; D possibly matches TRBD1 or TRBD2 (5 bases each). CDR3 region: CASSFKGSASYEQYF. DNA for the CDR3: TGTGCCAGCAGCTTCAAGGGGAGCGCTTCCTACGAGCAGTACTTC.